This is a list of T cell receptor beta chains from one sample in a study of T-cell reconstitution after alpha-beta-depleted transplantation in children. TCRdb called the PCR reads again in MiXCR, with one record for every CDR3 protein. The sample lists about 3,300 distinct CDR3 sequences; 22% were seen once. The starting material was PBMCs, mostly from graft donor cells, obtained 60 days after TCRalphabeta/CD19-depleted stem cell transplant. The receptor set was obtained from a male patient aged 2 to 10 who had a stem cell transplant for acute lymphoblastic leukemia, so the T cells may come from the graft donor. Each CDR3 is given without its conserved first and last residue. Fields, in order: J gene, CDR3 length, V gene, CDR3 protein.

j_gene: TRBJ2-7
len: 10
v_gene: TRBV20-1
CDR3aa: SAISGSYEQY

j_gene: TRBJ2-3
len: 13
v_gene: TRBV14
CDR3aa: ASSLIGGRTDTQY

j_gene: TRBJ2-5
len: 11
v_gene: TRBV15
CDR3aa: ATSSASGKSQY

j_gene: TRBJ2-7
len: 13
v_gene: TRBV18
CDR3aa: ASSSRDRVVYEQY

j_gene: TRBJ2-3
len: 10
v_gene: TRBV5-2
CDR3aa: AMGSGTDTQY

j_gene: TRBJ2-7
len: 13
v_gene: TRBV20-1
CDR3aa: SAAHRQRTSSEQY

j_gene: TRBJ1-1
len: 15
v_gene: TRBV4-2
CDR3aa: ASSQDFARRRNTEAF

j_gene: TRBJ2-3
len: 13
v_gene: TRBV15
CDR3aa: ATSSLIVYTDTQY

j_gene: TRBJ2-5
len: 11
v_gene: TRBV29-1
CDR3aa: SVPTSGAETQY

j_gene: TRBJ2-7
len: 13
v_gene: TRBV12-3/TRBV12-4
CDR3aa: ASSLAGVGSYEQY

j_gene: TRBJ2-3
len: 13
v_gene: TRBV7-7
CDR3aa: ASSSGTGPTDTQY

j_gene: TRBJ2-3
len: 9
v_gene: TRBV29-1
CDR3aa: SVAPADTQY

j_gene: TRBJ2-7
len: 12
v_gene: TRBV29-1
CDR3aa: SVQTGVVPYEQY

j_gene: TRBJ1-2
len: 13
v_gene: TRBV24-1
CDR3aa: ATSDPDRGRYGYT

j_gene: TRBJ2-7
len: 13
v_gene: TRBV29-1
CDR3aa: SVCRSRTPLYEQY

j_gene: TRBJ1-4
len: 13
v_gene: TRBV6-5
CDR3aa: ASSFTGTGNEKLF

j_gene: TRBJ2-3
len: 13
v_gene: TRBV29-1
CDR3aa: SVEDDSRGTDTQY

j_gene: TRBJ2-5
len: 12
v_gene: TRBV10-3
CDR3aa: AIMSGTYQETQY

j_gene: TRBJ2-7
len: 13
v_gene: TRBV3-1
CDR3aa: ACCQALRADYEQY

j_gene: TRBJ1-5
len: 11
v_gene: TRBV6-5
CDR3aa: ASCPQFNQPQH

j_gene: TRBJ2-4
len: 11
v_gene: TRBV9
CDR3aa: ASSGPPVNIQY

j_gene: TRBJ2-1
len: 15
v_gene: TRBV4-2
CDR3aa: ASSQEGYSGGYNEQF

j_gene: TRBJ2-3
len: 14
v_gene: TRBV7-9
CDR3aa: ASSDLSRSSTDTQY

j_gene: TRBJ1-2
len: 12
v_gene: TRBV10-3
CDR3aa: AIRRTETNYGYT

j_gene: TRBJ2-1
len: 15
v_gene: TRBV27
CDR3aa: ASSQGASVSSYNEQF

j_gene: TRBJ1-2
len: 11
v_gene: TRBV18
CDR3aa: ASSSQGSYGYT

j_gene: TRBJ1-1
len: 14
v_gene: TRBV4-2
CDR3aa: ASSQDWDSMTWGAF

j_gene: TRBJ2-7
len: 11
v_gene: TRBV4-2
CDR3aa: AMGPGVLCEQY

j_gene: TRBJ1-4
len: 13
v_gene: TRBV7-9
CDR3aa: ASSFWTTTNEKLF

j_gene: TRBJ2-2
len: 13
v_gene: TRBV18
CDR3aa: ASSPAQGDTGELF

j_gene: TRBJ1-5
len: 12
v_gene: TRBV14
CDR3aa: ASSQDRGNQPQH

j_gene: TRBJ1-2
len: 11
v_gene: TRBV20-1
CDR3aa: SARTGTASGYT

j_gene: TRBJ2-3
len: 14
v_gene: TRBV7-9
CDR3aa: ASSQTDKSSTDTQY

j_gene: TRBJ1-1
len: 15
v_gene: TRBV6-5
CDR3aa: ASSPRQGRGLNTEAF

j_gene: TRBJ2-1
len: 13
v_gene: TRBV7-9
CDR3aa: ASLLGAQAYNEQF

j_gene: TRBJ2-2
len: 16
v_gene: TRBV6-4
CDR3aa: ASSAGLAGGLSTGELF

j_gene: TRBJ2-6
len: 16
v_gene: TRBV29-1
CDR3aa: SVEGGEGPPSGANVLT

j_gene: TRBJ1-2
len: 13
v_gene: TRBV7-2
CDR3aa: ASSPGGQGMVGYT

j_gene: TRBJ2-5
len: 12
v_gene: TRBV4-3
CDR3aa: ASSAGTAQETQY

j_gene: TRBJ2-7
len: 10
v_gene: TRBV6-5
CDR3aa: ASGQREGEQY

j_gene: TRBJ2-1
len: 10
v_gene: TRBV7-8
CDR3aa: ASSLAGGEQF

j_gene: TRBJ1-5
len: 13
v_gene: TRBV12-5
CDR3aa: ASGHLSWGNQPQH

j_gene: TRBJ1-4
len: 13
v_gene: TRBV5-1
CDR3aa: ASSLQVPTNEKLF

j_gene: TRBJ2-1
len: 13
v_gene: TRBV4-1
CDR3aa: ASSQAPGLVDEQF

j_gene: TRBJ1-1
len: 12
v_gene: TRBV28
CDR3aa: ASSFVYRVAEAF

j_gene: TRBJ2-7
len: 12
v_gene: TRBV6-6
CDR3aa: ASSYGGQIYEQY